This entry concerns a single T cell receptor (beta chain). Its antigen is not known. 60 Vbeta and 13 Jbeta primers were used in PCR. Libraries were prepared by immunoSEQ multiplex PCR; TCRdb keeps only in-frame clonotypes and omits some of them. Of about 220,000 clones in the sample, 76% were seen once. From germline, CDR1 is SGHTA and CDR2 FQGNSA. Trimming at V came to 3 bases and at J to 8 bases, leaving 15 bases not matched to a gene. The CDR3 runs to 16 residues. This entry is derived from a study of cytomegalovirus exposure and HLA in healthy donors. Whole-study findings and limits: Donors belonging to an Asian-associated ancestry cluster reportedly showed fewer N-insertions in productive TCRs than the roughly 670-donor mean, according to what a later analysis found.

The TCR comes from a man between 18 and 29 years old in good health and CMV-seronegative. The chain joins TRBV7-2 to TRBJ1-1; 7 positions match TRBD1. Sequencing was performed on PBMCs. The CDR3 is CASSLGLRGPTLEAFF. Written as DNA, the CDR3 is TGTGCCAGCAGCTTGGGCCTTAGGGGGCCCACGTTGGAAGCTTTCTTT.